This T cell receptor beta chain was captured in a study of response to subunit inactivated influenza vaccine. Study outcomes and limitations: Every seasonal influenza vaccination brings in few new T cells, the authors suggested.

This clonotype has only one observation. Its matching antigen is unknown. Germline V lookup: CDR1 DFQATT, CDR2 SNEGSKA (reference sequence). The CDR3 length is 15 residues. The V gene lost 3 bases and the J gene lost 2 bases, with 16 bases spanning the gap. Using its own MiXCR run on the RT-PCR reads, TCRdb lists one record per CDR3 protein. Of over 450,000 distinct CDR3 sequences listed, 13% are singletons. The chain couples TRBV20-1 to TRBJ1-1; D possibly corresponds to TRBD1 (6 bases). Source: PBMCs from blood, taken about 6 weeks after vaccination. The sequence was obtained from a man in his fifties who received an inactivated influenza vaccine. CDR3 bases: TGCAGTGCTAGGGAACTCAGGGGAGATAACACTGAAGCTTTCTTT. This codes for CSARELRGDNTEAFF.